This record concerns one T cell receptor beta chain sequence. Its specificity is unknown. The data were obtained in a study of cytomegalovirus exposure and HLA in healthy donors. Study-level results: It was reported that the classifier diagnosed cytomegalovirus status with high specificity and sensitivity in both the original and validation cohorts. First-cohort TCR clusters were later found to tend to co-occur in the roughly 130 validation repertoires. There were about 160 TCR beta chains listed as cytomegalovirus-associated. Some public TCRs appeared in many individuals, while most sequences were rare.

The germline V gene encodes CDR1 KGHSH and CDR2 LQKENI. This CDR3 has 14 residues. With 3 bases removed from V and 5 bases from J, the gap between germline ends came to 13 bases. Sequencing was performed with immunoSEQ multiplex PCR; in TCRdb, only in-frame clones are kept and a portion is missing. The sample lists 150,000 to 200,000 clones; about 80% were seen once. This receptor was identified in a woman aged 18-29 years in good health and CMV-seropositive. The rearrangement links TRBV18 to TRBJ1-1; no definite D call. Sequenced input: PBMCs. CDR3 residues: CASSPSRGETEAFF. The CDR3, as DNA: TGTGCCAGCTCACCGTCCCGGGGAGAAACTGAAGCTTTCTTT.